This T cell receptor beta chain was found in a study of tumor-infiltrating lymphocytes in primary liver carcinoma. About the research overall: Enrolled patients were male and female, aged 30 to 69 years. The study reported T1-T3 N0M0 tumors spanning 4.2 to 10 cm.

Germline V gives CDR1 MDHEN, CDR2 SYDVKM. The CDR3 covers 16 residues. V dropped 6 bases and J dropped 0 bases, with 18 bases sitting between them. RNA and DNA were co-extracted from about 20-30 mg of unsorted bulk tissue. Researchers took samples from five separate regions of each tumor. Uniformly, tumor samples exhibited a viable tumor cell fraction exceeding 90%. The input was approximately 0.45 ug total RNA; TCR beta cDNA was made from it with a constant-region primer. Three nested multiplex PCR rounds, a slightly modified ARM-PCR, produced the libraries for TCR beta. A C-beta reverse primer and TRBV1-TRBV30 forward primers served in each of the first two PCR rounds, at about 10 cycles apiece. Each CDR3 protein is one row after TCRdb ran MiXCR on the multiplex PCR reads. The sample records tens of thousands of distinct CDR3 sequences, 70% to 80% being singletons.

The specimen sequenced was liver tumor tissue from sampling region 3. The subset was: tumor region T3, left-lateral pole. The V and J genes are TRBV28 and TRBJ2-7; D is unresolved. This clonotype was obtained from a man aged 35-49 years with primary liver carcinoma and hepatitis B virus infection. The CDR3 DNA reads TGTGCCAGCAGGGCTGCCTCCGGCGTACGCTCCTACGAGCAGTACTTC. As protein: CASRAASGVRSYEQYF.